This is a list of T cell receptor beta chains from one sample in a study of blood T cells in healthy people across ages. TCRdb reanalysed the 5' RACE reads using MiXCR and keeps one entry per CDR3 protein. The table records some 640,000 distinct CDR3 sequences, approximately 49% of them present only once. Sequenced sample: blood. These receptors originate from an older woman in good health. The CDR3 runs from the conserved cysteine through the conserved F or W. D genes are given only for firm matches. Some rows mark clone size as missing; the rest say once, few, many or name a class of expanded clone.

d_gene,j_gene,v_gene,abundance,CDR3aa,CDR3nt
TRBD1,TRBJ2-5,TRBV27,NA,CASSKDREETQYF,TGTGCCAGCAGCAAGGACAGGGAAGAGACCCAGTACTTC
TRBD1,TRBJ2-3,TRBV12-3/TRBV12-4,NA,CASSTVLFVGGTGRADTQYF,TGTGCCAGCAGTACCGTTTTGTTCGTTGGTGGGACAGGGAGGGCAGATACGCAGTATTTT
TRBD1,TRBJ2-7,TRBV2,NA,CASSNAGGAYEQYF,TGTGCCAGCAGTAACGCAGGGGGCGCCTACGAGCAGTACTTC
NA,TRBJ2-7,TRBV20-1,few,CSARDQRTFYEQYF,TGCAGTGCTAGAGATCAACGGACCTTCTACGAGCAGTACTTC
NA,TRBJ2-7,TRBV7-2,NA,CASSLARQTYEQYF,TGTGCCAGCAGCTTAGCAAGACAGACCTACGAGCAGTACTTC
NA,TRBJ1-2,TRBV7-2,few,CASSASSGTVNYGYTF,TGTGCCAGCAGCGCCAGCTCCGGGACGGTTAACTATGGCTACACCTTC
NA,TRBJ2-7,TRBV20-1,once,CSARDRGGYEQYF,TGCAGTGCTAGAGATCGGGGCGGCTACGAGCAGTACTTC
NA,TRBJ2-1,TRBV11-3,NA,CASSYHGPYNEQFF,TGTGCCAGCAGCTACCACGGCCCTTACAATGAGCAGTTCTTC
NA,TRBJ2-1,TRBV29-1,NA,CSVGRGSDEQFF,TGCAGCGTTGGAAGGGGGAGCGATGAGCAGTTCTTC
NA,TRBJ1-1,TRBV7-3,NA,CASSLTRPRGATEAFF,TGTGCCAGCAGCTTAACGAGGCCCCGAGGCGCCACTGAAGCTTTCTTT
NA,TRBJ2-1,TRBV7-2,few,CASSSSRGSSYNEQFF,TGTGCCAGCAGCTCCTCCCGGGGGAGCTCCTACAATGAGCAGTTCTTC
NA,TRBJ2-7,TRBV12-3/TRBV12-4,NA,CASTQDRFSYEQYF,TGTGCCAGCACCCAGGACCGATTCTCCTACGAGCAGTACTTC
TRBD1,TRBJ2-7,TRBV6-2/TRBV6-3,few,CASLEQGSYEQYF,TGTGCCAGTCTCGAACAGGGGTCCTACGAGCAGTACTTC
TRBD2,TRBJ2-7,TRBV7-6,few,CASSASGRSTYEQYF,TGTGCCAGCAGCGCTAGCGGGAGGTCAACCTACGAGCAGTACTTC
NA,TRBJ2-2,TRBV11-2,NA,CASSFTNPTNTGELFF,TGTGCCAGCAGCTTCACTAACCCTACGAACACCGGGGAGCTGTTTTTT
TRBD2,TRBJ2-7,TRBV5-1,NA,CASATSGSLNEQYF,TGCGCCAGTGCTACTAGCGGGAGTCTCAACGAGCAGTACTTC
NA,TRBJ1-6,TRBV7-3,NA,CASSRGDPNSPLHF,TGTGCCAGCAGCCGAGGTGACCCCAATTCACCCCTCCACTTT
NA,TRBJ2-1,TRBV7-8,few,CASSLVAYNEQFF,TGTGCCAGCAGCTTAGTTGCCTACAATGAGCAGTTCTTC
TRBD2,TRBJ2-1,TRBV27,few,CASSRTSSSYNEQFF,TGTGCCAGCAGCCGGACTAGCAGCTCCTACAATGAGCAGTTCTTC
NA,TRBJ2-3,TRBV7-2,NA,CASSLVPGRGDTQYF,TGTGCCAGCAGCTTAGTCCCGGGACGTGGGGATACGCAGTATTTT
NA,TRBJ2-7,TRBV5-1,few,CASSFTRGEQYF,TGCGCCAGCAGCTTTACCAGGGGCGAGCAGTACTTC
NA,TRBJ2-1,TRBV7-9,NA,CPSSFGGNEQFF,TGTCCCAGCAGCTTTGGTGGCAATGAGCAGTTCTTC
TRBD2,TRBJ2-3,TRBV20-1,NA,CSAPRLAEHTDTQYF,TGCAGTGCTCCTCGACTAGCGGAACACACAGATACGCAGTATTTT
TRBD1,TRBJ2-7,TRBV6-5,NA,CASSVRGRRTYEQYF,TGTGCCAGCAGTGTCAGGGGGCGAAGGACTTACGAGCAGTACTTC
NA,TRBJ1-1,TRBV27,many,CASSRGRNTEAFF,TGTGCCAGCAGCCGGGGGAGGAACACTGAAGCTTTCTTT
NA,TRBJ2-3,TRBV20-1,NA,CSAGMTGTPRTDTQYF,TGCAGTGCTGGCATGACAGGCACACCCCGCACAGATACGCAGTATTTT
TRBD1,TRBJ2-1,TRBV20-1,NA,CSALPGTGACNEQFF,TGCAGTGCTCTACCCGGGACAGGGGCCTGCAATGAGCAGTTCTTC
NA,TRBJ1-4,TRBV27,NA,CASSSMQGSEKLFF,TGTGCCAGCAGTTCTATGCAGGGTAGTGAAAAACTGTTTTTT
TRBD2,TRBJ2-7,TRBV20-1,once,CSARSASGSFYEQYF,TGCAGTGCTAGGTCGGCTAGCGGGAGCTTCTACGAGCAGTACTTC
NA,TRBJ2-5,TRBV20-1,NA,CSARRVQETQYF,TGCAGTGCTAGAAGAGTACAAGAGACCCAGTACTTC
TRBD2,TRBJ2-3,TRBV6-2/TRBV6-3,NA,CASSYIGRVTDTQYF,TGTGCCAGCAGTTACATCGGGAGGGTAACAGATACGCAGTATTTT
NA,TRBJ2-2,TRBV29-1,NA,CSVVLRGNTGELFF,TGCAGCGTTGTATTAAGGGGGAACACCGGGGAGCTGTTTTTT
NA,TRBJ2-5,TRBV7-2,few,CASTPKSVGQETQYF,TGTGCCAGCACCCCAAAGAGCGTCGGCCAAGAGACCCAGTACTTC
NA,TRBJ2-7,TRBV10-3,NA,CATRDLQGSSSYNEQYF,TGTGCCACCCGGGACCTCCAGGGATCCTCCTCCTACAATGAGCAGTACTTC
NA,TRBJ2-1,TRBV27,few,CASSFSYYNEQFF,TGTGCCAGCAGTTTCTCATACTACAATGAGCAGTTCTTC
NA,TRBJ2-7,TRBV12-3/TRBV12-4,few,CASSSRQGRAYEQYF,TGTGCCAGCAGCTCCCGACAGGGGAGGGCCTACGAGCAGTACTTC
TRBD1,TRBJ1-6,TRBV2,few,CASQRQGSKNSPLHF,TGTGCCAGCCAGAGACAGGGGTCCAAAAATTCACCCCTCCACTTT